This T cell receptor (beta chain) was sequenced in a study of T-cell reconstitution after alpha-beta-depleted transplantation in children. V dropped 1 base and J dropped 4 bases, with 12 bases sitting between them. From germline, CDR1 is SGHRS and CDR2 YFSETQ. There are 15 residues in the CDR3. During its preparation, the TCRbeta library received unique molecular identifiers. TCRdb re-analysed the PCR reads in MiXCR, keeping a single row per CDR3 protein. The table shows 260,000 or so distinct CDR3 sequences, with about 12% occurring only once. In this sample, this clonotype turned up many times. The sample consisted of PBMCs from the stem cell graft donor, taken from the stem cell graft. V usage is TRBV5-1 and J usage is TRBJ2-1; D possibly corresponds to TRBD2 (6 bases). The TCR originated in a human donor who donated a stem cell graft to a child with acute lymphoblastic leukemia. CDR3 loop: CASSLYGGFYNEQFF. The CDR3 region has the DNA TGCGCCAGCAGCTTGTACGGGGGTTTTTACAATGAGCAGTTCTTC.